This T cell receptor beta chain was recovered during a study of neurological immune-mediated disorders. Study at large: Multiple sclerosis patients numbering approximately 34 comprised approximately 31 relapsing-remitting and 3 secondary progressive patients.

5'RACE employing 10-nucleotide random UMIs yielded the cDNA. Over 170 million TCR-beta sequences, together covering 15-18 subjects, were produced by every individual sequencing run that was carried out. A single record per CDR3 protein comes from TCRdb applying MiXCR to the 5' RACE reads. The table records tens of thousands of distinct CDR3 sequences, roughly 3.2% of them present only once. The CDR3 spans 14 residues. The V segment lost 7 bases and the J segment 12 bases; nucleotides outside the gene matches: 13. Germline V lookup: CDR1 SQVTM, CDR2 ANQGSEA. Sample: PBMCs. The receptor was derived from a woman between 25 and 40 years old with multiple sclerosis. The chain combines TRBV29-1 with TRBJ2-1; 12 bases are shared with TRBD2. CDR3 DNA sequence: TGCAGCGGCACGGGACTAGCGGGTACAATGATGCAGTTCTTC. Amino acids: CSGTGLAGTMMQFF.